Shown below are 21 T cell receptor beta chains from a single sample sequenced in a study of human T cells and chemical hapten exposure. One entry per CDR3 protein, called by TCRdb with MiXCR from the RACE reads. The sample lists some 36,000 distinct CDR3 sequences, more than 8% occurring once. Indicated time point: patch test 3, about 24 weeks after DPC sensitization. Treatment in this sample: therapeutic diphenylcyclopropenone sensitization with weekly scalp DPC. Unfractionated whole blood yielded total RNA. This material consisted of whole blood, taken in connection with sensitization to the hapten diphenylcyclopropenone (DPC). These receptor sequences come from a man in his fifties with alopecia areata. Some clones in this sample may be carry-over from other donors' samples.

This clonotype appeared many times. In nucleotides, the CDR3 is TGTGCCAGCATGACAGCGCTCGAGACCCAGTACTTC. Its translation: CASMTALETQYF. The chain has TRBV28 and TRBJ2-5; possible D gene TRBD1, 5 bases. The CDR3 has 12 residues. Germline CDR1 MDHEN, CDR2 SYDVKM. Trimming removed 7 bases at V and 5 bases at J, with 11 bases between.

This clonotype showed up many times. V gene TRBV7-2 combines with J gene TRBJ1-5; weak D call: TRBD1 (5 bases). The CDR3 runs to 13 residues. V was trimmed by 5 bases and J by 6 bases, leaving 11 bases between them. From germline, CDR1 is SGHTA and CDR2 FQGNSA. The CDR3 sequence: CASSADSLQPQHF. The CDR3 nucleotides read TGTGCCAGCAGCGCTGACAGCCTTCAGCCCCAGCATTTT. The whole variable domain, remainder taken from reference TRBV7-2 and TRBJ1-5, is GAGVSQSPSNKVTEKGKDVELRCDPISGHTALYWYRQSLGQGLEFLIYFQGNSAPDKSGLPSDRFSAERTGGSVSTLTIQRTQQEDSAVYLCASSADSLQPQHFGDGTRLSIL.

Notes on this clonotype: A read error is possible here, since a much larger clone lies one base away. The gene calls are TRBV28 and TRBJ2-3; D is unresolved. The germline V gene encodes CDR1 MDHEN and CDR2 SYDVKM. The CDR3 extends over 13 amino acids. The CDR3 is CASSFPITDMQYF. The CDR3 DNA reads as TGTGCCAGCAGTTTTCCAATCACAGATATGCAGTATTTT.

This clonotype showed up just a few times. The rearrangement joins TRBV12-3 or TRBV12-4 to TRBJ1-1, with a weak D call TRBD1 (6 bases). CDR3 length: 15 residues. V was trimmed by 6 bases and J by 0 bases, leaving 14 bases between them. The DNA of the CDR3 is TGTGCCAGCAGCAAACAGGGAACTCTGAACACTGAAGCTTTCTTT. It is translated as CASSKQGTLNTEAFF.

The rearrangement joins TRBV30 to TRBJ1-5; D is unresolved. The CDR3 length is 13 residues. CDR1 and CDR2 from the germline V gene are GTSNPN and SVGIG (reference sequence). The V and J ends lost 3 bases and 2 bases respectively, with 8 bases between them. The chain's CDR3 is CAWRGQGNQPQHF. CDR3 in DNA: TGTGCCTGGAGAGGCCAGGGCAATCAGCCCCAGCATTTT.

This clonotype was observed at least ten times. The V gene is TRBV30, the J gene TRBJ1-2; D is ambiguous. Germline V gene lookup returns CDR1 GTSNPN and CDR2 SVGIG (reference sequence). This CDR3 is 12 amino acids long. V lost 3 bases to trimming and J lost 4 bases, with 9 bases between them. The CDR3 region is CAWSESLYGYTF. The CDR3, as DNA: TGTGCCTGGAGCGAAAGCCTCTATGGCTACACCTTC.

A few counts support this clonotype. This rearrangement joins TRBV5-1 to TRBJ1-2; D might be TRBD1 (6 bases). V gave up 0 bases and J gave up 2 bases, with 11 bases separating them. The germline V gene encodes CDR1 SGHRS and CDR2 YFSETQ. The CDR3 contains 15 residues. Written as DNA, the CDR3 is TGCGCCAGCAGCTTGGAAGGGGGACCGAACTATGGCTACACCTTC. Translated, it gives CASSLEGGPNYGYTF. The full variable domain, rest sourced from reference TRBV5-1 and TRBJ1-2, is KAGVTQTPRYLIKTRGQQVTLSCSPISGHRSVSWYQQTPGQGLQFLFEYFSETQRNKGNFPGRFSGRQFSNSRSEMNVSTLELGDSALYLCASSLEGGPNYGYTFGSGTRLTVV.

In its sample, this clonotype was seen many times. The V call is TRBV12-3 or TRBV12-4, the J call TRBJ1-6; D remains ambiguous. The CDR3 runs 14 residues. V was pared by 4 bases and J by 7 bases, with 11 bases between. CDR3 nucleotides: TGTGCCAGCAGTTCGACGGTGGGCAATTCACCCCTCCACTTT. Encoded protein: CASSSTVGNSPLHF.

CDR3 in DNA: TGCGCCAGCATTCCGACGGGGGGCCCCTACTCTGGGGCCAACGTCCTGACTTTC. Protein: CASIPTGGPYSGANVLTF. This chain joins TRBV10-2 and TRBJ2-6, with a weak D call TRBD2 (7 bases). The length of the CDR3 is 18 residues. In germline, CDR1 is WSHSY, CDR2 SAAADI. Deletions cut 7 bases from V and 0 bases from J, with 19 bases between.

The CDR3: CASSRLAAGTDTQYF. In DNA, the CDR3 is TGTGCCAGCAGCCGACTAGCGGCCGGCACAGATACGCAGTATTTT. The chain couples TRBV27 to TRBJ2-3, with TRBD2 matching over 9 bases. With V trimmed by 6 bases and J by 1 base, 5 bases remained unmatched. The CDR3 has 15 residues. Germline values: CDR1 MNHEY, CDR2 SMNVEV (reference sequence).

V and J are TRBV29-1 and TRBJ2-1; 12 positions agree with TRBD1. The CDR3 has 13 residues. From germline, CDR1 is SQVTM and CDR2 ANQGSEA. Trimming removed 6 bases from V and 6 bases from J; junction bases left unmatched: 3. The CDR3 spells CSVRDRGLNEQFF. CDR3 bases: TGCAGCGTCCGGGACAGGGGGCTCAATGAGCAGTTCTTC.

This clonotype was detected many times. V and J are TRBV9 and TRBJ2-3; no clear D gene. The CDR3 runs to 14 residues. Trimming removed 0 bases from V and 0 bases from J, with 5 bases in between. The V gene's germline CDR1 is SGDLS and CDR2 YYNGEE. The CDR3 sequence is CASSVVGSTDTQYF. The CDR3 region has the DNA TGTGCCAGCAGCGTAGTCGGCAGCACAGATACGCAGTATTTT.

This clonotype was found many times. V is TRBV7-9 and J is TRBJ2-7; 7 nucleotides agree with TRBD2. V trimming: 4 bases; J trimming: 6 bases; junction bases outside the gene matches: 0. Germline V lookup: CDR1 SEHNR, CDR2 FQNEAQ (reference sequence). This CDR3 contains 11 residues. The CDR3 DNA reads as TGTGCCAGCAGCTGGGAGGGCGAGCAGTACTTC. Translation: CASSWEGEQYF. The complete variable domain, with remaining parts taken from reference TRBV7-9 and TRBJ2-7, reads DTGVSQNPRHKITKRGQNVTFRCDPISEHNRLYWYRQTLGQGPEFLTYFQNEAQLEKSRLLSDRFSAERPKGSFSTLEIQRTEQGDSAMYLCASSWEGEQYFGPGTRLTVT.

V usage is TRBV4-1 and J usage is TRBJ2-7; D gene ambiguous. This CDR3 is built from 13 residues. CDR1 MGHRA and CDR2 YSYEKL come from the germline V gene. V shed 1 base and J shed 2 bases, with 6 bases lying between them. The CDR3 here is CASSQAQTYEQYF. The CDR3 DNA follows: TGCGCCAGCAGCCAAGCGCAAACCTACGAGCAGTACTTC.

At least ten counts were recorded for this clonotype. The chain employs TRBV10-3 and TRBJ1-1; tentative D call: TRBD1 (5 bases). The CDR3 consists of 12 residues. The V end was cut by 5 bases, the J end by 5 bases, with 9 bases between. Germline values: CDR1 ENHRY, CDR2 SYGVKD. This CDR3 reads CAISLQGTEAFF. Written as DNA, the CDR3 is TGTGCCATCAGTCTGCAGGGAACTGAAGCTTTCTTT.

In this sample, this clonotype turned up many times. This sequence joins TRBV29-1 and TRBJ2-4, with 7 bases that match TRBD2. The V segment lost 4 bases and the J segment 2 bases; nucleotides outside the gene matches: 8. Per germline, CDR1 SQVTM and CDR2 ANQGSEA. CDR3 length: 15 residues. The CDR3 loop reads CSVVGGRATKNIQYF. DNA of the CDR3: TGCAGCGTTGTTGGAGGGAGGGCCACCAAAAACATTCAGTACTTC.

This clonotype has at least ten counts. This sequence joins TRBV18 and TRBJ1-5; D ambiguous. The CDR3 contains 13 residues. The germline V gene encodes CDR1 KGHSH and CDR2 LQKENI. With 8 bases removed from V and 3 bases from J, the gap between germline ends came to 11 bases. The CDR3 loop reads CASGRDFNQPQHF. The CDR3 DNA reads as TGTGCCAGCGGGAGGGATTTCAATCAGCCCCAGCATTTT.

Many counts were recorded for this clonotype. This chain links TRBV12-3 or TRBV12-4 with TRBJ2-3; no reliable D call. The CDR3 consists of 14 residues. The V end lost 2 bases, the J end lost 4 bases, and 10 bases lay between the germline ends. CDR3 region: CASSLLRVSDTQYF. In DNA form, the CDR3 reads TGTGCCAGCAGTTTATTACGGGTTTCAGATACGCAGTATTTT.

This chain links TRBV20-1 with TRBJ2-3; tentatively, D is TRBD1 (7 bases). Trimming cost V 3 bases and J 3 bases, with 13 bases left between them. Germline values: CDR1 DFQATT, CDR2 SNEGSKA (reference sequence). The length of the CDR3 is 14 residues. The CDR3 sequence: CSASGGGWTDTQYF. As DNA, the CDR3 is TGCAGTGCTAGTGGAGGGGGCTGGACAGATACGCAGTATTTT.

This clonotype was detected ten times or more. The chain joins TRBV29-1 to TRBJ2-3; a possible D gene is TRBD2 (6 bases). Germline V gene sequence: CDR1 SQVTM, CDR2 ANQGSEA. This CDR3 region has 13 residues. V was trimmed by 7 bases and J by 2 bases, leaving 13 bases between them. The CDR3 spells CSGGAGLTDTQYF. The CDR3 DNA reads as TGCAGCGGGGGTGCGGGGCTCACAGATACGCAGTATTTT.

V usage is TRBV7-9 and J usage is TRBJ2-7, with TRBD1 matching over 7 bases. Germline CDR1 and CDR2: SEHNR and FQNEAQ (reference sequence). Losses at the gene ends were 5 bases for V and 6 bases for J; bases not matched to a gene: 4. The CDR3 runs to 12 residues. This CDR3 reads CASSQTGIEQYF. CDR3 coding DNA: TGTGCCAGCAGCCAGACAGGGATCGAGCAGTACTTC.